Presented here are 30 T cell receptor beta chains from one specimen sequenced in a study of human T cells and chemical hapten exposure. MiXCR, run by TCRdb on the RACE reads, gives a single entry per CDR3 protein. The data hold over 70,000 distinct CDR3 sequences, with 6.5% to 10% observed a single time. Time point here: patch test 2, 6 weeks after DPC sensitization. Indicated treatment: therapeutic diphenylcyclopropenone sensitization with weekly scalp DPC. The sample here was whole blood, taken in connection with sensitization to the hapten diphenylcyclopropenone (DPC). These receptors were taken from a woman aged 45-65 years with alopecia areata. Some clones in this sample may be carry-over from other donors' samples.

This clonotype was detected ten times or more. The chain links TRBV20-1 to TRBJ2-7; D might be TRBD1 (6 bases). CDR1 and CDR2 from the germline V gene are DFQATT and SNEGSKA (reference sequence). V was clipped by 6 bases and J by 3 bases, with 15 bases between them. This CDR3 spans 13 amino acids. CDR3 residues: CSALDSRGYEQYF. The CDR3 nucleotides are TGCAGTGCCCTGGACAGTAGGGGCTACGAGCAGTACTTC.

The gene calls are TRBV6-1 and TRBJ1-5, with 8 bases that match TRBD1. V dropped 3 bases and J dropped 7; count of bases not matched to a gene: 14. The germline V gene has CDR1 MNHNS and CDR2 SASEGT. The CDR3 runs 17 residues. This chain's CDR3 is CASSDLLFRGQEQPQHF. The CDR3 DNA is TGTGCCAGCAGTGATCTCCTATTCAGGGGGCAAGAACAGCCCCAGCATTTT.

This clonotype has a handful of counts. This chain links TRBV29-1 with TRBJ2-3; no clear D. V dropped 8 bases and J dropped 1 base, with 16 bases sitting between them. Germline V CDR1 and CDR2: SQVTM, ANQGSEA. This CDR3 comprises 14 residues. The chain's CDR3 is CSILRPPGTDTQYF. In DNA, the CDR3 is TGCAGCATACTCCGGCCTCCGGGCACAGATACGCAGTATTTT.

This clonotype showed up many times. This chain links TRBV9 with TRBJ1-4; D is uncertain. The CDR3 is 15 residues long. CDR1 and CDR2 (germline): SGDLS, YYNGEE. V gave up 0 bases and J gave up 4 bases, with 10 bases separating them. Written as DNA, the CDR3 is TGTGCCAGCAGCGTAGCGTCACGATTTAATGAAAAACTGTTTTTT. Translation: CASSVASRFNEKLFF.

This clonotype has at least ten counts. The V call is TRBV29-1, the J call TRBJ2-7, with a possible D match to TRBD2 (6 bases). This CDR3 has 12 amino acids. Germline-derived CDR1 and CDR2 are SQVTM and ANQGSEA. V was shortened by 4 bases and J by 5 bases, with 12 bases between the two germline ends. Here the CDR3 DNA reads TGCAGCGTTGGAGCGACTAGTCACGAGCAGTACTTC. It codes for CSVGATSHEQYF.

This clonotype was recorded many times. V is TRBV4-2 and J is TRBJ2-7, with TRBD1 as a possible D gene (6 bases). The CDR3 has 13 residues. Germline V lookup: CDR1 LGHNA, CDR2 YNFKEQ. V lost 0 bases, J lost 5 bases, and 8 bases lay in between. CDR3 sequence reads: CASSQDNRDEQYF. In nucleotides, the CDR3 is TGTGCCAGCAGCCAAGATAACAGGGACGAGCAGTACTTC.

This clonotype has more than one count but fewer than ten. V usage is TRBV2 and J usage is TRBJ2-7; D is ambiguous. Trimming pared 5 bases from V and 2 bases from J, leaving 10 bases between. Germline V CDR1 and CDR2: SNHLY, FYNNEI. The CDR3 totals 13 residues. CDR3 coding DNA: TGTGCCAGCAGTTCTGGAAGTACCTACGAGCAGTACTTC. Translation: CASSSGSTYEQYF.

The V gene is TRBV29-1, the J gene TRBJ2-1, with TRBD2 identical over 12 bases. Germline V lookup: CDR1 SQVTM, CDR2 ANQGSEA. J was trimmed by 6 bases and V by 4 bases; bases with no gene match: 13. The CDR3 covers 17 residues. The CDR3 sequence is CSVALGGSSGGGNEQFF. As DNA, the CDR3 is TGCAGCGTTGCTTTAGGAGGGTCTAGCGGGGGGGGCAATGAGCAGTTCTTC.

There are many counts of this clonotype. The CDR3 loop is CSVKPGQYTEAFF. CDR3 nucleotides: TGCAGCGTTAAACCGGGACAGTACACTGAAGCTTTCTTT. The rearrangement uses TRBV29-1 and TRBJ1-1; the match to TRBD1 covers 7 bases. The length of the CDR3 is 13 residues. Germline V gene sequence: CDR1 SQVTM, CDR2 ANQGSEA. The V gene end was trimmed by 5 bases and the J gene end by 3 bases; junction bases not matched to a gene: 6.

This clonotype has more than one count but fewer than ten. The chain has TRBV2 and TRBJ1-2; maybe TRBD1 (6 bases). Germline V gene lookup returns CDR1 SNHLY and CDR2 FYNNEI. V was pared by 3 bases and J by 4 bases, with 12 bases between. CDR3 length: 14 residues. The CDR3 DNA sequence: TGTGCCAGCAGTGACAGGGGCCGAGCCTATGGCTACACCTTC. This gives the protein CASSDRGRAYGYTF. The entire variable domain, with the rest obtained from reference TRBV2 and TRBJ1-2, is as follows: EPEVTQTPSHQVTQMGQEVILRCVPISNHLYFYWYRQILGQKVEFLVSFYNNEISEKSEIFDDQFSVERPDGSNFTLKIRSTKLEDSAMYFCASSDRGRAYGYTFGSGTRLTVV.

This clonotype was picked up many times. J is TRBJ1-2 and V is TRBV29-1; TRBD1 is a possible D gene (6 bases). Trimming shortened V by 4 bases and J by 4 bases, and 7 bases separated the two germline ends. The CDR3 spans 11 residues. Germline values: CDR1 SQVTM, CDR2 ANQGSEA. In DNA, the CDR3 is TGCAGCGTTGGGACAGTCTATGGCTACACCTTC. Protein: CSVGTVYGYTF.

This chain links TRBV7-2 with TRBJ2-5, with D perhaps TRBD1 (6 bases). V was cut by 3 bases and J by 1 base, with 9 bases left in between. Per germline, CDR1 SGHTA and CDR2 FQGNSA. The CDR3 is 14 amino acids. For the CDR3, the DNA is TGTGCCAGCAGCTTGGACAGCGGCCAAGAGACCCAGTACTTC. It is translated as CASSLDSGQETQYF.

This clonotype has more than one count but fewer than ten. V is TRBV6-6 and J is TRBJ1-1; 11 positions agree with TRBD1. V lost 7 bases and J lost 0; bases outside the gene matches: 13. CDR3 size: 18 residues. The germline CDR1 and CDR2 sequences are MNHNY and SVGAGI (reference sequence). CDR3 amino acids: CASIVTLGQGAMNTEAFF. CDR3 nucleotides: TGTGCCAGCATCGTTACGTTAGGACAGGGGGCTATGAACACTGAAGCTTTCTTT.

This clonotype was detected a few times. The V gene is TRBV9, the J gene TRBJ2-3, with 10 positions matching TRBD2. The CDR3 length is 16 residues. Germline CDR1 is SGDLS and CDR2 is YYNGEE. V was pared by 4 bases and J by 0 bases, with 5 bases of the junction left unmatched. In nucleotides, the CDR3 is TGTGCCAGCAGCCCAACTAGCGGGGCTAGCACAGATACGCAGTATTTT. The encoded protein is CASSPTSGASTDTQYF. The entire variable domain, with the rest obtained from reference TRBV9 and TRBJ2-3, is as follows: DSGVTQTPKHLITATGQRVTLRCSPRSGDLSVYWYQQSLDQGLQFLIQYYNGEERAKGNILERFSAQQFPDLHSELNLSSLELGDSALYFCASSPTSGASTDTQYFGPGTRLTVL.

J is TRBJ2-7 and V is TRBV12-3 or TRBV12-4; possible D gene TRBD2, 5 bases. V was cut by 3 bases and J by 2 bases, with 11 bases left in between. The CDR3 runs 14 residues. The CDR3 sequence: CASSFPEGTYEQYF. CDR3 sequence (DNA): TGTGCCAGCAGTTTCCCAGAGGGCACCTACGAGCAGTACTTC.

This clonotype was recorded at least ten times. This sequence joins TRBV6-5 and TRBJ1-4, with a possible D match to TRBD1 (6 bases). The CDR3 consists of 15 residues. Trimming took off 0 bases at V and 7 bases at J, with 12 bases between the two ends. CDR1 and CDR2 from the germline V gene are MNHEY and SVGAGI. CDR3: CASSYSWQGGEKLFF. The DNA of the CDR3 is TGTGCCAGCAGTTACTCGTGGCAAGGGGGTGAAAAACTGTTTTTT.

The table lists this clonotype with a few counts. This sequence joins TRBV27 and TRBJ2-3; D is possibly TRBD2 (5 bases). The germline V gene has CDR1 MNHEY and CDR2 SMNVEV (reference sequence). The V and J ends lost 5 bases and 2 bases respectively, with 11 bases between them. This CDR3 has 14 amino acids. The CDR3 DNA reads as TGTGCCAGCAGTACTAGGCCCTTCACAGATACGCAGTATTTT. Translation gives CASSTRPFTDTQYF.

This clonotype was counted ten times or more. The J gene is TRBJ2-3, the V gene TRBV5-1; a possible D gene is TRBD2 (5 bases). Looked up from germline, CDR1 is SGHRS and CDR2 is YFSETQ. The CDR3 has 14 residues. The V gene lost 4 bases and the J gene lost 2 bases, with 11 bases spanning the gap. As DNA, the CDR3 is TGCGCCAGCAGCCTTAGCGAGCCCACAGATACGCAGTATTTT. The encoded protein is CASSLSEPTDTQYF.

This clonotype was picked up many times. V usage is TRBV18 and J usage is TRBJ1-1; D gene uncertain. Germline V gene lookup returns CDR1 KGHSH and CDR2 LQKENI. CDR3 size: 16 residues. Trimming removed 3 bases at V and 1 base at J, with 15 bases between. The CDR3 coding sequence is TGTGCCAGCTCACCCCAGGCACTGCGAGAGAACACTGAAGCTTTCTTT. Its protein product is CASSPQALRENTEAFF.

V gene TRBV28 combines with J gene TRBJ1-1, with D maybe TRBD1 (6 bases). The CDR3 consists of 13 residues. With 8 bases removed from V and 6 bases from J, the gap between germline ends came to 16 bases. Germline CDR1 is MDHEN and CDR2 is SYDVKM. For the CDR3, the DNA is TGTGCCAGCGACCAGGGGCAGGGTTCTGAAGCTTTCTTT. Translating gives CASDQGQGSEAFF.

In this sample, this clonotype turned up a few times. This chain uses TRBV28 with TRBJ2-1; the D gene is possibly TRBD2 (6 bases). The CDR3 is 14 amino acids. Germline V gene data show CDR1 as MDHEN and CDR2 as SYDVKM. V was clipped by 1 base and J by 9 bases, with 13 bases between them. CDR3 protein: CASSLSGSTGEQFF. CDR3 in DNA: TGTGCCAGCAGTTTATCCGGGAGTACCGGTGAGCAGTTCTTC.

V and J are TRBV28 and TRBJ2-4; 8 bases are shared with TRBD2. The germline V gene encodes CDR1 MDHEN and CDR2 SYDVKM. The trim removed 5 bases at V and 12 bases at J, leaving 18 bases unmatched. This CDR3 comprises 16 residues. The CDR3 region has the DNA TGTGCCAGCAGTCAACCGACTGGGGCTAGCGGGTGGAATCAGTACTTC. Its protein is CASSQPTGASGWNQYF. Full variable domain (rest looked up from reference TRBV28 and TRBJ2-4): DVKVTQSSRYLVKRTGEKVFLECVQDMDHENMFWYRQDPGLGLRLIYFSYDVKMKEKGDIPEGYSVSREKKERFSLILESASTNQTSMYLCASSQPTGASGWNQYFGAGTRLSVL.

The chain couples TRBV7-9 to TRBJ1-1; maybe TRBD1 (5 bases). This CDR3 contains 14 residues. V lost 3 bases, J lost 7 bases, and 15 bases lay in between. Germline CDR1 SEHNR, CDR2 FQNEAQ (reference sequence). The DNA for the CDR3 is TGTGCCAGCAGCTTGCAGGGCGAGTACGTTGAAGCTTTCTTT. This sequence encodes CASSLQGEYVEAFF.

This clonotype appeared many times. The rearrangement joins TRBV7-2 to TRBJ2-3; D is unresolved. Deletions cut 7 bases from V and 10 bases from J, with 12 bases between. The CDR3 totals 11 residues. The V gene's germline CDR1 is SGHTA and CDR2 FQGNSA. Written as DNA, the CDR3 is TGTGCCAGCACCCCCAACCGCGCGCAGTATTTT. This codes for CASTPNRAQYF. The whole variable domain, filled in from reference TRBV7-2 and TRBJ2-3, reads GAGVSQSPSNKVTEKGKDVELRCDPISGHTALYWYRQSLGQGLEFLIYFQGNSAPDKSGLPSDRFSAERTGGSVSTLTIQRTQQEDSAVYLCASTPNRAQYFGPGTRLTVL.

This clonotype showed up many times. The V gene is TRBV20-1, the J gene TRBJ2-3, with D unclear. CDR3 length equals 13 residues. Trimming pared 1 base from V and 0 bases from J, leaving 5 bases between. Germline-derived CDR1 and CDR2 are DFQATT and SNEGSKA (reference sequence). The DNA of the CDR3 is TGCAGTGCTAGAGGGCCTAGCACAGATACGCAGTATTTT. Protein sequence: CSARGPSTDTQYF.

The chain links TRBV2 to TRBJ2-2; perhaps TRBD1 as D (6 bases). V lost 2 bases and J 6 bases, leaving 13 bases between the germline ends. The CDR3 spans 15 residues. Germline V gene lookup returns CDR1 SNHLY and CDR2 FYNNEI. The CDR3 DNA follows: TGTGCCAGCAGTGAATGGCCCCAGGGGTCCGGGGAGCTGTTTTTT. Protein: CASSEWPQGSGELFF.

This clonotype was found a few times. The chain combines TRBV7-8 with TRBJ2-1; possibly TRBD1 or TRBD2 for D (5 bases each). CDR1 is SGHVS and CDR2 is FQNEAQ in the germline V gene. This CDR3 is 15 amino acids long. The V end was cut by 5 bases, the J end by 5 bases, with 16 bases between. The CDR3 region has the DNA TGTGCCAGCAGCCTCCCGGGACCATATCACAATGAGCAGTTCTTC. Its protein is CASSLPGPYHNEQFF.

This clonotype has just a few counts. In nucleotides, the CDR3 is TGTGCCACCAGTAATGCAGAAGTTGACACCGGGGAGCTGTTTTTT. It specifies CATSNAEVDTGELFF. This chain connects TRBV24-1 to TRBJ2-2; no definite D call. The CDR3 consists of 15 residues. With 6 bases removed from V and 3 bases from J, the gap between germline ends came to 13 bases. Per germline, CDR1 KGHDR and CDR2 SFDVKD.

A word on this clonotype: A clone one base away is much larger, so this may be a read error. This chain connects TRBV7-9 to TRBJ1-1; D unresolved. Germline loops: CDR1 SEHNR, CDR2 FQNEAQ (reference sequence). The CDR3 extends over 12 amino acids. CDR3 protein: CASSLGQSEAYF. In nucleotides, the CDR3 is TGTGCCAGCAGCTTAGGTCAGAGTGAAGCTTACTTT.

The chain couples TRBV7-2 to TRBJ2-7; D possibly uses TRBD1 or TRBD2 (5 bases each). This CDR3 comprises 15 residues. Germline V gives CDR1 SGHTA, CDR2 FQGNSA. The V end was cut by 5 bases, the J end by 2 bases, with 16 bases between. The CDR3 DNA reads TGTGCCAGCAGCACCCCCGGGACCCACCCCTACGAGCAGTACTTC. Its translation: CASSTPGTHPYEQYF.